Below, 3 T cell receptor beta chains from the same sample are listed, as sequenced in a study of shared clonotypes between healthy human individuals. Only in-frame clones appear in the TCRdb table, and some are missing; sequencing was by immunoSEQ multiplex PCR. The sample contains a few million clones, about 92% of which appear only once. Specimen: naive CD4+ T cells sorted from blood. Subset given: CD45RA+ positively selected. The receptor set was obtained from a man aged 18-30 years in good health.

This clone was counted a single time. The chain recombines TRBV7-2 with TRBJ2-3, with D unresolved. The germline V gene has CDR1 SGHTA and CDR2 FQGNSA. The CDR3 totals 12 residues. Trimming left V 8 bases short and J 1 base short, with 7 bases between. CDR3 nucleotide sequence: TGTGCCAGCCACCAGGGCACAGATACGCAGTATTTT. Translation gives CASHQGTDTQYF. The full variable domain, in which reference TRBV7-2 and TRBJ2-3 provide the parts outside the CDR3, is GAGVSQSPSNKVTEKGKDVELRCDPISGHTALYWYRQSLGQGLEFLIYFQGNSAPDKSGLPSDRFSAERTGGSVSTLTIQRTQQEDSAVYLCASHQGTDTQYFGPGTRLTVL.

The chain combines TRBV7-9 with TRBJ2-2, with TRBD1 matching 7 bases. CDR1 SEHNR and CDR2 FQNEAQ come from the germline V gene (reference sequence). Losses at the gene ends were 1 base for V and 3 bases for J; bases not matched to a gene: 2. The CDR3 is 15 amino acids. The chain's CDR3 is CASSLEDRYTGELFF. CDR3 sequence (DNA): TGTGCCAGCAGCTTAGAGGACAGGTACACCGGGGAGCTGTTTTTT.

V usage is TRBV11-2 and J usage is TRBJ2-5, with 8 positions matching TRBD2. The CDR3 length is 15 residues. V was clipped by 1 base and J by 5 bases; unmatched bases: 6. In germline, CDR1 is SGHAT, CDR2 FQNNGV. Written as DNA, the CDR3 is TGTGCCAGCAGCTTAGTCGGGGGGGGTGGCGAGACCCAGTACTTC. Translating gives CASSLVGGGGETQYF.